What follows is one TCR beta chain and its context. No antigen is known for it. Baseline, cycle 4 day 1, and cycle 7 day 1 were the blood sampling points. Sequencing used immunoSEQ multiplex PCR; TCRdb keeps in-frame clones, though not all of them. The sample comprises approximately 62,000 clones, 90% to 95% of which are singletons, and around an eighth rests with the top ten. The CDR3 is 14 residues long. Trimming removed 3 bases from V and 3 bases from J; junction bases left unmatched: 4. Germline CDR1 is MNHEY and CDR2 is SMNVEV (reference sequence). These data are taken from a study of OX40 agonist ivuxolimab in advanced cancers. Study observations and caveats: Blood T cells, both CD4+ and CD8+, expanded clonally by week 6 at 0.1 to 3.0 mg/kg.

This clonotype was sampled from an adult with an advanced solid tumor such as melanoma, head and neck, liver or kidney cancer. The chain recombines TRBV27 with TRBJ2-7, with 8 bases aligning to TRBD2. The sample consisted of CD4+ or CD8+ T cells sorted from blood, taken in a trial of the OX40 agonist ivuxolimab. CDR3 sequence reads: CASSFSGLGYEQYF. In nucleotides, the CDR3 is TGTGCCAGCAGTTTCTCGGGACTAGGCTACGAGCAGTACTTC.